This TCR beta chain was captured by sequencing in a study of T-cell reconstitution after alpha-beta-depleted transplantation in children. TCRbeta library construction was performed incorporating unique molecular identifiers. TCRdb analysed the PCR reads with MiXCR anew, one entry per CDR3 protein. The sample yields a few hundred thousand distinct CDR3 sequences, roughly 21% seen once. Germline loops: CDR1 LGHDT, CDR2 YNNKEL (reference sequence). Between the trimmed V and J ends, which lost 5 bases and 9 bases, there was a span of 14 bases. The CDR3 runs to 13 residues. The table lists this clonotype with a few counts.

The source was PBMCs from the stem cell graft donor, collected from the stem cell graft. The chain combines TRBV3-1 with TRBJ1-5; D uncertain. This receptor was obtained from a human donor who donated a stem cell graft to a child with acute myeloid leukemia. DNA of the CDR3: TGTGCCAGCAGCATACAGCCCCGGAGGCCCCAGCATTTT. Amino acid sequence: CASSIQPRRPQHF.